This is a list of T cell receptor beta chains from one sample in a study of radiotherapy plus CTLA-4 blockade in lung cancer. Measured with immunoSEQ multiplex PCR; TCRdb has only the in-frame clones, and not every one. The sample shows more than 95,000 clones, 65% to 85% of them seen only once. The sequences come from peripheral blood, collected from a patient treated with radiotherapy plus ipilimumab. These receptors were collected from a human donor with non-small cell lung cancer who had a partial response to radiotherapy plus ipilimumab. Some clones in this sample may be carry-over from other donors' samples. The CDR3 runs from the conserved cysteine through the conserved F or W. Each record gives: J gene, V gene, clone size, D gene, CDR3 protein, CDR3 DNA. D genes are given only for firm matches. The size field is filled for only some rows; it gives once, few, many or a size class.

TRBJ2-1 | TRBV28 | - | TRBD2 | CASLDTSGGGMGEQFF | TGTGCCAGCCTTGACACTAGCGGGGGGGGTATGGGTGAGCAGTTCTTC
TRBJ2-5 | TRBV7-7 | - | - | CASSIDTEETQYF | TGTGCCAGCAGCATCGACACCGAAGAGACCCAGTACTTC
TRBJ2-1 | TRBV19 | - | - | CASSRGGGDEQFF | TGTGCCAGTAGTCGGGGAGGGGGGGATGAGCAGTTCTTC
TRBJ2-7 | TRBV5-1 | - | TRBD2 | CASSRRTGGYEQYF | TGCGCCAGCAGCCGACGAACGGGGGGCTACGAGCAGTACTTC
TRBJ2-1 | TRBV25-1 | - | TRBD1 | CASSDPDRPYNEQFF | TGTGCCAGCAGTGATCCGGACAGGCCTTACAATGAGCAGTTCTTC
TRBJ2-1 | TRBV5-8 | - | TRBD2 | CASSLLRGGLDEQFF | TGTGCCAGCAGCTTATTGCGGGGGGGCTTAGATGAGCAGTTCTTC
TRBJ2-7 | TRBV5-1 | - | TRBD2 | CASSPSGGAYEQYF | TGCGCCAGCAGCCCTAGCGGGGGGGCTTACGAGCAGTACTTC
TRBJ2-1 | TRBV28 | - | TRBD1 | CASSLSGTGTYNEQFF | TGTGCCAGCAGTTTATCCGGGACAGGGACCTACAATGAGCAGTTCTTC
TRBJ1-5 | TRBV21-1 | - | - | CASSKERTVSNQPQHF | TGTGCCAGCAGCAAAGAAAGAACAGTTAGCAATCAGCCCCAGCATTTT
TRBJ1-2 | TRBV11-2 | once | - | CASSFSTGSYGYTF | TGTGCCAGCAGCTTCTCGACGGGATCCTATGGCTACACCTTC
TRBJ1-5 | TRBV11-3 | - | - | CASSLGRVGQPQHF | TGTGCCAGCAGCTTGGGCAGGGTCGGTCAGCCCCAGCATTTT
TRBJ1-4 | TRBV4-2 | few | - | CASSHEGTNEKLFF | TGTGCCAGCAGCCATGAGGGAACTAATGAAAAACTGTTTTTT
TRBJ2-5 | TRBV10-2 | - | TRBD2 | CASSGRGDRHRETQYF | TGCGCCAGCAGTGGACGGGGGGACCGTCACAGGGAGACCCAGTACTTC
TRBJ1-1 | TRBV6-5 | once | - | CASSPLVTTTEAFF | TGTGCCAGCAGCCCCTTGGTGACTACTACTGAAGCTTTCTTT
TRBJ1-1 | TRBV5-1 | - | TRBD1 | CASSTFGQAVDTEAFF | TGCGCCAGCAGCACCTTCGGACAGGCGGTCGACACTGAAGCTTTCTTT
TRBJ2-5 | TRBV2 | few | - | CASSEVQGGVGTQYF | TGTGCCAGCAGTGAAGTGCAAGGAGGGGTCGGGACCCAGTACTTC
TRBJ2-7 | TRBV4-2 | - | TRBD1 | CASSQPYRGEQYF | TGTGCCAGCAGCCAACCATACAGGGGTGAGCAGTACTTC
TRBJ2-1 | TRBV4-3 | - | TRBD2 | CASSQRLAGGYNEQFF | TGCGCCAGCAGCCAACGACTAGCGGGGGGGTACAATGAGCAGTTCTTC
TRBJ1-1 | TRBV7-9 | few | - | CASSGRSVNTEAFF | TGTGCCAGCAGCGGTCGGAGTGTGAACACTGAAGCTTTCTTT
TRBJ1-6 | TRBV19 | - | - | CASSPTGGSPLHF | TGTGCCAGTAGTCCAACTGGCGGTTCACCCCTCCACTTT
TRBJ2-1 | TRBV5-1 | few | TRBD1 | CASSMDVGQYNEQFF | TGCGCCAGCAGCATGGACGTGGGACAGTACAATGAGCAGTTCTTC
TRBJ2-7 | TRBV11-3 | - | TRBD1 | CASSSWGDRNEQYF | TGTGCCAGCAGCTCATGGGGGGACAGGAACGAGCAGTACTTC
TRBJ2-4 | TRBV28 | - | - | CASSFYGTGNIQYF | TGTGCCAGCAGTTTCTACGGTACGGGAAACATCCAGTACTTC
TRBJ2-3 | TRBV4-1 | - | - | CASSQGPGGTDTQYF | TGCGCCAGCAGCCAAGGTCCAGGGGGCACAGATACGCAGTATTTT
TRBJ1-2 | TRBV6-6 | - | - | CASRGFDRRVDGYTF | TGTGCCAGCAGGGGGTTCGACAGACGAGTGGATGGCTACACCTTC
TRBJ2-2 | TRBV5-1 | few | TRBD1 | CASSAQAGGTGELFF | TGCGCCAGCAGTGCCCAGGCAGGGGGCACCGGGGAGCTGTTTTTT
TRBJ2-7 | TRBV20-1 | - | - | CSARDYREQYF | TGCAGTGCTAGAGATTATCGCGAGCAGTACTTC
TRBJ2-7 | TRBV18 | - | TRBD1 | CASSPGTAYEQYF | TGTGCCAGCTCACCGGGGACAGCATACGAGCAGTACTTC
TRBJ2-7 | TRBV7-2 | - | TRBD1 | CASGLPTGIHEQYF | TGTGCCAGCGGACTTCCGACAGGGATCCACGAGCAGTACTTC
TRBJ2-1 | TRBV2 | - | TRBD2 | CASSKRGSGRNEQFF | TGTGCCAGCTCCAAAAGAGGTAGCGGGAGAAATGAGCAGTTCTTC
TRBJ2-2 | TRBV18 | few | TRBD1 | CASSPDRARTGELFF | TGTGCCAGCTCACCGGACAGGGCCCGCACCGGGGAGCTGTTTTTT
TRBJ1-1 | TRBV6-1 | - | - | CASSEAGGVIRF | TGTGCCAGCAGTGAAGCTGGAGGGGTAATTCGGTTT
TRBJ2-5 | TRBV19 | - | TRBD2 | CASSIRGLAGGPPETQYF | TGTGCCAGTAGTATACGGGGACTAGCGGGAGGGCCCCCAGAGACCCAGTACTTC
TRBJ2-7 | TRBV15 | - | TRBD1 | CATSRSPGQVSYEQYF | TGTGCCACCAGCCGATCTCCGGGACAGGTCTCCTACGAGCAGTACTTC
TRBJ1-1 | TRBV4-3 | - | TRBD1 | CASSQGGTGRYTEAFF | TGCGCCAGCAGCCAGGGGGGGACAGGGAGGTACACTGAAGCTTTCTTT
TRBJ2-4 | TRBV21-1 | - | - | CASSPSPNNPGLAAKNIQYF | TGTGCCAGCAGCCCATCCCCTAATAATCCGGGACTAGCGGCTAAAAACATTCAGTACTTC
TRBJ2-7 | TRBV19 | - | TRBD1 | CASSMAGTGHYEQYF | TGTGCCAGTAGTATGGCCGGGACAGGGCATTACGAGCAGTACTTC
TRBJ2-7 | TRBV2 | - | - | CASSATRCEQYF | TGTGCCAGCAGCGCGACTAGATGCGAGCAGTACTTC
TRBJ1-1 | TRBV28 | - | - | CASGLPTTEAFF | TGTGCCAGCGGTCTACCCACCACTGAAGCTTTCTTT
TRBJ1-2 | TRBV27 | - | - | CASSYGVSYGYTF | TGTGCCAGCAGTTACGGGGTTAGCTATGGCTACACCTTC
TRBJ2-1 | TRBV10-3 | few | - | CAISEPLARSSYNEQFF | TGTGCCATCAGTGAGCCTCTAGCGCGTAGCTCCTACAATGAGCAGTTCTTC
TRBJ1-3 | TRBV7-8 | few | TRBD1 | CASSLGTGGAGNTIYF | TGTGCCAGCAGCTTAGGGACAGGGGGTGCTGGAAACACCATATATTTT
TRBJ2-2 | TRBV10-2 | - | TRBD2 | CASTLAVANTGELFF | TGCGCCAGCACACTAGCGGTCGCGAACACCGGGGAGCTGTTTTTT
TRBJ2-1 | TRBV2 | - | - | CASMRYNEQFF | TGTGCCAGCATGCGCTACAATGAGCAGTTCTTC
TRBJ2-7 | TRBV11-2 | once | TRBD1 | CASSLDGTGDEQYF | TGTGCCAGCAGCTTAGACGGGACAGGGGACGAGCAGTACTTC
TRBJ1-1 | TRBV5-1 | - | - | CASSLGGGLNTEAFF | TGCGCCAGCAGCTTGGGAGGGGGATTGAACACTGAAGCTTTCTTT
TRBJ1-5 | TRBV18 | - | - | CASSPNSNQPQHF | TGTGCCAGCTCACCTAATAGCAATCAGCCCCAGCATTTT
TRBJ2-2 | TRBV2 | few | TRBD2 | CASSGDYEGTGELFF | TGTGCCAGCAGTGGGGACTATGAAGGGACCGGGGAGCTGTTTTTT
TRBJ2-7 | TRBV7-9 | - | TRBD2 | CASSFSSGKFYEQYF | TGTGCCAGCAGCTTCTCTAGCGGGAAGTTTTACGAGCAGTACTTC
TRBJ2-5 | TRBV5-8 | - | TRBD1 | CASSPSTGGTETQYF | TGTGCCAGCAGCCCCTCGACAGGGGGCACAGAGACCCAGTACTTC
TRBJ2-4 | TRBV7-8 | few | TRBD2 | CASSLRGTSGRGAKNIQYF | TGTGCCAGCAGCTTACGCGGGACTAGCGGGAGGGGAGCCAAAAACATTCAGTACTTC
TRBJ2-4 | TRBV5-5 | once | - | CASSLWAGAAKNIQYF | TGTGCCAGCAGCTTGTGGGCGGGGGCAGCCAAAAACATTCAGTACTTC